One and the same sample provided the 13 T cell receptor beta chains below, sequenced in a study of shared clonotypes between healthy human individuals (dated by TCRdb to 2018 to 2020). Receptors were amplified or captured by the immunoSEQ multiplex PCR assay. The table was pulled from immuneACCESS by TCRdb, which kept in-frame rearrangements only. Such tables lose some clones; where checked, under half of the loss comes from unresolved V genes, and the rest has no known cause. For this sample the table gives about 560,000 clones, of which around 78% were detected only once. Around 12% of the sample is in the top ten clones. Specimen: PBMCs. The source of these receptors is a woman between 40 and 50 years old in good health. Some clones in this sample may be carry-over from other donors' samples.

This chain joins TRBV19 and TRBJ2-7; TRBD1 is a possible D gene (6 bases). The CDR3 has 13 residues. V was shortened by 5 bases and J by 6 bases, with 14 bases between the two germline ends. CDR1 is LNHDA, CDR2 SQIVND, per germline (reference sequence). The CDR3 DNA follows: TGTGCCAGTAGTTCCAGGGGAAAGGTCGAGCAGTACTTC. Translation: CASSSRGKVEQYF.

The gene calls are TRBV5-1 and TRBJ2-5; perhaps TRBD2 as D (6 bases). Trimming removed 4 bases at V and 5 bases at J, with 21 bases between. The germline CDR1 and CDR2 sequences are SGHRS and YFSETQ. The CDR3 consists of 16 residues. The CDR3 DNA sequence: TGCGCCAGCAGCAACCGGGACTCTCCCCCAGGGGAGACCCAGTACTTC. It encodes CASSNRDSPPGETQYF.

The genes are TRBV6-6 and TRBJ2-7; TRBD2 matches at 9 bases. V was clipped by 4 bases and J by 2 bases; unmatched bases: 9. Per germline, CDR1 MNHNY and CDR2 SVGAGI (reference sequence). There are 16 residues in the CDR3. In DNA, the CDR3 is TGTGCCAGCAGTTTGGGGGGCCGACTAGCGGCCTACGAGCAGTACTTC. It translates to CASSLGGRLAAYEQYF.

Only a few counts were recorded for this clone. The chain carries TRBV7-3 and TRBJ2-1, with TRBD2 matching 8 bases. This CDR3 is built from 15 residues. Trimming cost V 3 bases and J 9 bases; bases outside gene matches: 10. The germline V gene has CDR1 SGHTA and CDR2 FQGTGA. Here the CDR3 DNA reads TGTGCCAGCAGCTTGATAGGAAGCGGGAGACGTGAGCAGTTCTTC. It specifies CASSLIGSGRREQFF.

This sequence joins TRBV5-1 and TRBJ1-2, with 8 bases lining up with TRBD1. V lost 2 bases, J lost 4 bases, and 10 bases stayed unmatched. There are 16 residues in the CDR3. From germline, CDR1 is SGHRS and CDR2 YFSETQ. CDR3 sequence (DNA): TGCGCCAGCAGCTTATCCACAGGGGGGATCTTCTATGGCTACACCTTC. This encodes CASSLSTGGIFYGYTF. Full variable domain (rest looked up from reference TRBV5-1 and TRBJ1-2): KAGVTQTPRYLIKTRGQQVTLSCSPISGHRSVSWYQQTPGQGLQFLFEYFSETQRNKGNFPGRFSGRQFSNSRSEMNVSTLELGDSALYLCASSLSTGGIFYGYTFGSGTRLTVV.

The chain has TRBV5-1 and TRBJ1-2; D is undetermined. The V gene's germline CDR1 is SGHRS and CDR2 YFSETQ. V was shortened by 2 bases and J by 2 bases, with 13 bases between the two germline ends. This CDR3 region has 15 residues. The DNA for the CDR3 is TGCGCCAGCAGCTTTGGCGGAAGCCCCAACTATGGCTACACCTTC. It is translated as CASSFGGSPNYGYTF. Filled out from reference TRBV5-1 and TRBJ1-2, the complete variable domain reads KAGVTQTPRYLIKTRGQQVTLSCSPISGHRSVSWYQQTPGQGLQFLFEYFSETQRNKGNFPGRFSGRQFSNSRSEMNVSTLELGDSALYLCASSFGGSPNYGYTFGSGTRLTVV.

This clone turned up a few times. The CDR3 here is CASSLSGSRETQYF. CDR3 DNA: TGTGCCAGCAGCCTTAGCGGGAGTAGAGAGACCCAGTACTTC. The chain employs TRBV5-4 and TRBJ2-5; the match to TRBD2 covers 9 bases. Germline V gives CDR1 SGHNT, CDR2 YYREEE (reference sequence). The CDR3 totals 14 residues. V was pared by 4 bases and J by 4 bases, with 5 bases of the junction left unmatched.

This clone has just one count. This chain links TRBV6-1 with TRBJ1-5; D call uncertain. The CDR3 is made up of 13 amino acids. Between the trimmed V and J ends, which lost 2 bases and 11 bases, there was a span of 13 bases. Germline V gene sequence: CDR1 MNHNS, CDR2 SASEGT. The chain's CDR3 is CASSEWADEAQHF. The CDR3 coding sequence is TGTGCCAGCAGTGAATGGGCGGACGAGGCCCAGCATTTT.

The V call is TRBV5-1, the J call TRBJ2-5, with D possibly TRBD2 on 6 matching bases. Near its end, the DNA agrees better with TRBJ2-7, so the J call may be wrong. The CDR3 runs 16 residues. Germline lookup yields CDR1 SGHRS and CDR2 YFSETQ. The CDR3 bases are TGCGCCAGCAGCTTGGCGGCGCGGGAATTTGCCCACGAGCAGTACTTC. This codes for CASSLAAREFAHEQYF.

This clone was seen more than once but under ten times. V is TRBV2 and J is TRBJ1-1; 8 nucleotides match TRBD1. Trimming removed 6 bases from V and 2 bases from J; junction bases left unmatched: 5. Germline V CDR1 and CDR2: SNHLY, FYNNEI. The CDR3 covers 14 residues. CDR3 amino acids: CASRRGQVNTEAFF. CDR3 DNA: TGTGCCAGCAGACGGGGACAGGTAAACACTGAAGCTTTCTTT.

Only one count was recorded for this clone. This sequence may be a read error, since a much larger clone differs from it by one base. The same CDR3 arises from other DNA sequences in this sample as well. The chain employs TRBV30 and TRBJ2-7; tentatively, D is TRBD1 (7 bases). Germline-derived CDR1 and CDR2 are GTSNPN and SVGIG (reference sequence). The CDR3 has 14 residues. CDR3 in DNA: TGCGCCTGGAGGGGTCCTCCAGGGGGGCGCGAGCAGTACTTC. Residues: CAWRGPPGGREQYF.

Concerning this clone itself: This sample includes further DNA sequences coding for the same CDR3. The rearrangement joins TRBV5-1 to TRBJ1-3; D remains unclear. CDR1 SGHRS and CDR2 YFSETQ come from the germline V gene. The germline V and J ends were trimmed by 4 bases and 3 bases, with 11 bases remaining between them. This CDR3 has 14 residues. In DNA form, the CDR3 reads TGCGCCAGCAGCGATGGTGGAGATGGAAACACCATATATTTT. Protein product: CASSDGGDGNTIYF.

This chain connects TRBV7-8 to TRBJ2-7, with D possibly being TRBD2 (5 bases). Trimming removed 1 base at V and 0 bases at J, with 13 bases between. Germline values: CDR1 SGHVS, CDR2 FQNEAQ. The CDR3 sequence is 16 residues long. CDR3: CASSLGASGVSYEQYF. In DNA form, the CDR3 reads TGTGCCAGCAGCTTAGGTGCGTCCGGGGTCTCCTACGAGCAGTACTTC.